A single sample gave rise to the 12 T cell receptor beta chains below, sequenced in a study of cytomegalovirus exposure and HLA in healthy donors. The primer mix had 60 Vbeta and 13 Jbeta primers. Method: immunoSEQ multiplex PCR; TCRdb's copy keeps in-frame clones and lacks some. This sample has about 190,000 clones; 65% to 75% occur once, and the top ten carry approximately 5%. Specimen: PBMCs. The receptor set was obtained from a man under 40 in good health and CMV-seropositive.

The V gene is TRBV28, the J gene TRBJ1-1; 8 positions agree with TRBD1. Trimming removed 4 bases from V and 4 bases from J; junction bases left unmatched: 11. The germline V gene has CDR1 MDHEN and CDR2 SYDVKM. The CDR3 has 16 amino acids. The CDR3 DNA follows: TGTGCCAGCAGTTCGCCCTTGGGACAGGTGGGCACTGAAGCTTTCTTT. This sequence encodes CASSSPLGQVGTEAFF.

The J gene is TRBJ1-2, the V gene TRBV4-1; D remains unclear. The length of the CDR3 is 12 residues. Trimming removed 0 bases from V and 4 bases from J, with 3 bases in between. Germline V gene sequence: CDR1 MGHRA, CDR2 YSYEKL. The CDR3 region is CASSQDSYGYTF. CDR3 coding DNA: TGCGCCAGCAGCCAAGACAGCTATGGCTACACCTTC.

V and J are TRBV28 and TRBJ2-7, with no clear D. CDR3 length: 13 residues. V dropped 5 bases and J dropped 2 bases, with 10 bases sitting between them. CDR1 is MDHEN and CDR2 is SYDVKM in the germline V gene. As DNA, the CDR3 is TGTGCCAGCAGTCTCCTACCGACCTACGAGCAGTACTTC. Amino acids: CASSLLPTYEQYF.

The V gene is TRBV7-9, the J gene TRBJ2-7, with 8 nucleotides matching TRBD2. V was pared by 1 base and J by 5 bases, with 7 bases of the junction left unmatched. The length of the CDR3 is 15 residues. CDR1 is SEHNR and CDR2 is FQNEAQ in the germline V gene (reference sequence). The CDR3 is CASSLVSGGWNEQYF. CDR3 coding DNA: TGTGCCAGCAGCTTAGTCTCGGGGGGGTGGAACGAGCAGTACTTC. The whole variable domain, filled in from reference TRBV7-9 and TRBJ2-7, reads DTGVSQNPRHKITKRGQNVTFRCDPISEHNRLYWYRQTLGQGPEFLTYFQNEAQLEKSRLLSDRFSAERPKGSFSTLEIQRTEQGDSAMYLCASSLVSGGWNEQYFGPGTRLTVT.

This sequence joins TRBV4-1 and TRBJ1-5; 7 positions agree with TRBD1. Trimming at V came to 4 bases and at J to 5 bases, leaving 8 bases not matched to a gene. Germline CDR1 reads MGHRA; CDR2 reads YSYEKL. The CDR3 totals 15 residues. CDR3: CASSRDDREDQPQHF. CDR3 sequence (DNA): TGCGCCAGCAGCCGCGACGACAGGGAGGATCAGCCCCAGCATTTT.

The chain has TRBV7-2 and TRBJ2-5; TRBD2 matches at 10 bases. Germline V CDR1 and CDR2: SGHTA, FQGNSA. V was clipped by 1 base and J by 2 bases; unmatched bases: 7. The CDR3 contains 17 residues. This chain's CDR3 is CASSLGLLAGAQETQYF. The CDR3 nucleotides are TGTGCCAGCAGCTTAGGATTGCTAGCGGGGGCACAAGAGACCCAGTACTTC.

V usage is TRBV4-3 and J usage is TRBJ1-4; D is unclear. V dropped 1 base and J dropped 1 base, with 10 bases sitting between them. In germline, CDR1 is LGHNA, CDR2 YSLEER. The CDR3 runs 16 residues. The CDR3 sequence: CASSQGSTGTNEKLFF. DNA of the CDR3: TGCGCCAGCAGCCAAGGTAGTACTGGAACTAATGAAAAACTGTTTTTT.

The chain carries TRBV5-1 and TRBJ2-5; no firm D call. The CDR3 length is 14 residues. Germline V gives CDR1 SGHRS, CDR2 YFSETQ. Between the trimmed V and J ends, which lost 1 base and 2 bases, there was a span of 9 bases. The CDR3 sequence: CASSLTVLQETQYF. The DNA of the CDR3 is TGCGCCAGCAGCTTGACAGTTTTACAAGAGACCCAGTACTTC.

This chain connects TRBV5-4 to TRBJ1-1; D remains ambiguous. Germline CDR1 reads SGHNT; CDR2 reads YYREEE (reference sequence). Trimming shortened V by 0 bases and J by 1 base, and 10 bases separated the two germline ends. The CDR3 sequence is 15 residues long. In DNA form, the CDR3 reads TGTGCCAGCAGCTTGGACGGTGGTCGGAACACTGAAGCTTTCTTT. Translation: CASSLDGGRNTEAFF. The variable domain in full, with the rest retrieved from reference TRBV5-4 and TRBJ1-1, is ETGVTQSPTHLIKTRGQQVTLRCSSQSGHNTVSWYQQALGQGPQFIFQYYREEENGRGNFPPRFSGLQFPNYSSELNVNALELDDSALYLCASSLDGGRNTEAFFGQGTRLTVV.

J is TRBJ2-1 and V is TRBV18, with 8 bases matching TRBD2. V lost 6 bases, J lost 6 bases, and 7 bases stayed unmatched. CDR1 is KGHSH, CDR2 LQKENI, per germline. CDR3 length: 14 amino acids. Written as DNA, the CDR3 is TGTGCCAGCTCCGACGGGAGGGGGGGCAATGAGCAGTTCTTC. Its protein product is CASSDGRGGNEQFF. Supplemented by reference TRBV18 and TRBJ2-1, the full variable domain reads NAGVMQNPRHLVRRRGQEARLRCSPMKGHSHVYWYRQLPEEGLKFMVYLQKENIIDESGMPKERFSAEFPKEGPSILRIQQVVRGDSAAYFCASSDGRGGNEQFFGPGTRLTVL.

A note on this clone: This sample includes further DNA sequences coding for the same CDR3. The chain carries TRBV11-2 and TRBJ1-4; TRBD1 agrees at 8 bases. Germline V gene data show CDR1 as SGHAT and CDR2 as FQNNGV. Unmatched junction bases numbered 4, after V lost 0 bases and J lost 10 bases. This CDR3 region has 14 residues. CDR3 sequence: CASSLEQGGGKLFF. CDR3 DNA sequence: TGTGCCAGCAGCTTAGAACAGGGGGGCGGAAAACTGTTTTTT.

The chain combines TRBV5-6 with TRBJ1-5; TRBD1 might be the D (5 bases). Germline CDR1 and CDR2: SGHDT and YYEEEE. Trimming shortened V by 2 bases and J by 4 bases, and 7 bases separated the two germline ends. This CDR3 region has 13 residues. The CDR3: CASSLDRNQPQHF. CDR3 coding DNA: TGTGCCAGCAGCTTAGACAGAAATCAGCCCCAGCATTTT. The full variable domain, its missing parts supplied by reference TRBV5-6 and TRBJ1-5, is DAGVTQSPTHLIKTRGQQVTLRCSPKSGHDTVSWYQQALGQGPQFIFQYYEEEERQRGNFPDRFSGHQFPNYSSELNVNALLLGDSALYLCASSLDRNQPQHFGDGTRLSIL.